These T cell receptor beta chains were read from a single sample in a study of cytomegalovirus exposure and HLA in healthy donors. Clones were read by immunoSEQ multiplex PCR, and TCRdb kept only the in-frame ones, dropping some. This sample yields some 210,000 clones, of which around 87% are seen a single time; roughly 1.3% belongs to the top ten. The specimen sequenced was PBMCs. All receptors come from a man aged 25 to 40 in good health and CMV-seronegative. Both conserved end residues are part of each CDR3. The D gene is left open where the match is weak. Part of the rows lack a size; the others show once, few, many or a class for expanded clones.

TRBV7-9	TRBJ2-7	-	-	TGTGCCAGCAGCTTTTTACCCCCCCGCGTCGAGCAGTACTTC	CASSFLPPRVEQYF
TRBV19	TRBJ2-2	-	-	TGTGCCAGTAGTATGATGGACAGGAACACCGGGGAGCTGTTTTTT	CASSMMDRNTGELFF
TRBV6-5	TRBJ2-5	-	TRBD2	TGTGCCAGCAGTTACGCGACTAGCGGGCCGCAAGAGACCCAGTACTTC	CASSYATSGPQETQYF
TRBV7-9	TRBJ2-5	-	-	TGTGCCAGCAGCATACAGATCCAAGGGACCCAGTACTTC	CASSIQIQGTQYF
TRBV4-1	TRBJ1-1	-	TRBD1	TGCGCCAGCGCCCCCGGGGGGGCAGGGGGCACTGAAGCTTTCTTT	CASAPGGAGGTEAFF
TRBV28	TRBJ1-2	once	TRBD1	TGTGCCAGCAGTGGACAGGGATATGGCTACACCTTC	CASSGQGYGYTF
TRBV18	TRBJ2-7	few	TRBD1	TGTGCCAGCGGGGACAGGAGCTCCTACGAGCAGTACTTC	CASGDRSSYEQYF
TRBV7-2	TRBJ2-5	-	-	TGTGCCAGCAGCTTGTCCAGCCAAGAGACCCAGTACTTC	CASSLSSQETQYF
TRBV5-8	TRBJ2-1	-	-	TGTGCCAGCGCCAGCGGGACAGGAGACAATGAGCAGTTCTTC	CASASGTGDNEQFF
TRBV18	TRBJ1-6	-	TRBD1	TGTGCCAGCTCACCACCGTGGGACAGGGCCCTCCACTTT	CASSPPWDRALHF
TRBV5-4	TRBJ1-1	-	-	TGTGCCAGCAGCTCGGACACCTACTCTGAAGCTTTCTTT	CASSSDTYSEAFF
TRBV5-4	TRBJ2-7	-	-	TGTGCCAGCAGCGACAGATACAGCGACGAGCAGTACTTC	CASSDRYSDEQYF
TRBV6-5	TRBJ1-6	-	-	TGTGCCAGCAGTTACTCGAGGTTACGGTCACCCCTCCACTTT	CASSYSRLRSPLHF
TRBV6-5	TRBJ1-1	-	-	TGTGCCAGCAGTCCCCGGGTGAGGAACACTGAAGCTTTCTTT	CASSPRVRNTEAFF
TRBV28	TRBJ2-7	-	-	TGTGCCAGCAGTTTTGGGGGGGCTCGCTACGAGCAGTACTTC	CASSFGGARYEQYF
TRBV7-9	TRBJ1-4	-	TRBD1	TGTGCCAGCAGGCCGGGACAGGGCCATGAAAAACTGTTTTTT	CASRPGQGHEKLFF
TRBV5-4	TRBJ2-5	-	TRBD2	TGTGCCAGCAGCCAACCTAGCGGGAGACGAGAGACCCAGTACTTC	CASSQPSGRRETQYF
TRBV5-1	TRBJ1-3	-	-	TGCGCCAGCAGCTTGACGGGTGGGTCTGGAAACACCATATATTTT	CASSLTGGSGNTIYF
TRBV11-2	TRBJ1-2	-	-	TGTGCCAGCAGCGGACGGACAGCCTATGGCTACACCTTC	CASSGRTAYGYTF
TRBV7-9	TRBJ1-3	-	-	TGTGCCAGCAGCAAAGTGGGAGCTTCCTCTGGAAACACCATATATTTT	CASSKVGASSGNTIYF
TRBV9	TRBJ2-7	once	-	TGTGCCAGCAGCCCGCCCAAGCCGGACGAGCAGTACTTC	CASSPPKPDEQYF
TRBV7-8	TRBJ2-5	-	-	TGTGCCAGCAGCTTATTGCAGGGTAAAGGGACCCAGTACTTC	CASSLLQGKGTQYF
TRBV15	TRBJ2-5	-	TRBD2	TGTGCCACCAGTAGAGACCTTAGCGGGAGCCAAGAGACCCAGTACTTC	CATSRDLSGSQETQYF
TRBV4-1	TRBJ2-2	-	TRBD1	TGCGCCAGCAGCCAAGTGGTGCTCCGGACAGGGAGGGGGGAGCTGTTTTTT	CASSQVVLRTGRGELFF
TRBV30	TRBJ1-3	-	-	TGTGCCTGGATGAGGGGGAGATCTGGAAACACCATATATTTT	CAWMRGRSGNTIYF
TRBV6-4	TRBJ1-6	-	-	TGTGCCAGCAGTTTGCAACCTTCGAGATATAATTCACCCCTCCACTTT	CASSLQPSRYNSPLHF
TRBV5-1	TRBJ1-2	few	-	TGCGCCAGCAGCTATTGGGAGTTAATCTACACCTTC	CASSYWELIYTF
TRBV7-9	TRBJ2-1	few	-	TGTGCCAGCAGCCCCACTATATCCCCCTACAATGAGCAGTTCTTC	CASSPTISPYNEQFF
TRBV30	TRBJ1-4	-	TRBD1	TGTGCCTGGAGTAGCCGGGACAGGGGTTATGAAAAACTGTTTTTT	CAWSSRDRGYEKLFF
TRBV27	TRBJ1-2	-	TRBD1	TGTGCCAGCAGTTATGGCGTACAGGGGGCGCAAAGTGGCTACACCTTC	CASSYGVQGAQSGYTF
TRBV4-1	TRBJ2-7	-	TRBD2	TGCGCCAGCAGCCAAGATACTAGCGGGGGCTACGAGCAGTACTTC	CASSQDTSGGYEQYF
TRBV28	TRBJ2-4	-	-	TGTGCCAGCAGTGGGGGCAGACTCAATTTCCCCAAAAACATTCAGTACTTC	CASSGGRLNFPKNIQYF
TRBV5-1	TRBJ1-2	-	TRBD1	TGCGCCAGCAGCTTTGACAGGGGTATCGACTATGGCTACACCTTC	CASSFDRGIDYGYTF
TRBV15	TRBJ2-7	-	TRBD2	TGTGCCACCAGCAGAGGGACTAGCGGTGGCTACGAGCAGTACTTC	CATSRGTSGGYEQYF
TRBV10-3	TRBJ2-7	few	-	TGTGCCATCAGTGAGTCCGGGTTACGGCAGTACTTC	CAISESGLRQYF
TRBV11-2	TRBJ2-1	-	TRBD2	TGTGCCAGCAGCTTAGGGCGGGGGAGCGGAAGCAATGAGCAGTTCTTC	CASSLGRGSGSNEQFF
TRBV18	TRBJ2-7	-	-	TGTGCCAGCTCACCAGACAGGAATGCATACGAGCAGTACTTC	CASSPDRNAYEQYF
TRBV2	TRBJ2-2	-	-	TGTGCCAGCAGTCTCAGGGGTGGGGCCGGGGAGCTGTTTTTT	CASSLRGGAGELFF
TRBV5-1	TRBJ2-1	-	TRBD2	TGCGCCAGCAGCGTACTAGCGGGAGAGCTGAATGAGCAGTTCTTC	CASSVLAGELNEQFF
TRBV4-2	TRBJ2-3	-	TRBD2	TGTGCCAGCAGCCCCGTAGCGGGGGAGCCCACAGATACGCAGTATTTT	CASSPVAGEPTDTQYF